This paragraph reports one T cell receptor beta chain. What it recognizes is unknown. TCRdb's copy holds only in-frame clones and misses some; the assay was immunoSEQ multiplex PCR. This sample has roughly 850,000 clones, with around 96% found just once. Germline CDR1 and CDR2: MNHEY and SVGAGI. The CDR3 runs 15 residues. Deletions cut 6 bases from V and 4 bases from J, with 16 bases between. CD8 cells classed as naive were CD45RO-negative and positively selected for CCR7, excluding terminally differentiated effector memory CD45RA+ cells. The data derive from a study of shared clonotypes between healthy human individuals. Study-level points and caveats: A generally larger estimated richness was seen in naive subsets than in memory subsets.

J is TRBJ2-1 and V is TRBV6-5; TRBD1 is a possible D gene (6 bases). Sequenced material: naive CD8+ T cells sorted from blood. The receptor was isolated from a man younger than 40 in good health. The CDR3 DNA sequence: TGTGCCAGCAGCCCCTCGGACAGCCTTTACAATGAGCAGTTCTTC. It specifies CASSPSDSLYNEQFF.